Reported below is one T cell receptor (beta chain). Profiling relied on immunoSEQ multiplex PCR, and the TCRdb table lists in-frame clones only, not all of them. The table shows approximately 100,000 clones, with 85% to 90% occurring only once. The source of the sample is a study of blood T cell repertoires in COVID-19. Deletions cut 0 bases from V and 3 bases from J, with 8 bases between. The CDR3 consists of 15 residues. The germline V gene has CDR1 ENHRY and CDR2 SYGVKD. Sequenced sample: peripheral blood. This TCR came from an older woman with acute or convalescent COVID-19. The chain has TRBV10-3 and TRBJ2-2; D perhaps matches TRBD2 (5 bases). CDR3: CAISESLGDTGELFF. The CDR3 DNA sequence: TGTGCCATCAGTGAGTCCCTCGGGGACACCGGGGAGCTGTTTTTT.